This T cell receptor beta chain came from a study of long-term antiretroviral therapy in people with HIV (dated by TCRdb to 2022 to 2024). For context, the study as a whole: The earliest samples were collected about a decade before the 2015 WHO recommendation for immediate ART, when ART was typically delayed until CD4 counts fell. From fewer than 35 adults with confirmed HIV infection, the cohort provided 192 cryopreserved PBMC samples, gathered serially across a mean of approximately six years (range 1-12). Of the 30 or so participants with HIV, eleven were female. A retrospective serial study tested whether changes in peripheral blood TRB repertoire composition and diversity were associated with ART initiation and durable HIV suppression. No cross-contamination during QIAcube processing was shown when test extractions of a monoclonal T-cell line were performed alongside a few dozen polyclonal samples.

To be included, a participant needed at least one PBMC sample from before ART initiation plus at least two post-ART samples. Treatment was received in the United States of America by all participants with HIV. Before DNA extraction, cryopreserved samples containing about 1-11 million PBMC were thawed and washed. At the time of the earliest PBMC sample for each participant with HIV, ages ranged from roughly 20 to 54 years. Each participant contributed PBMC samples from 1-4 timepoints before ART initiation and 2-8 timepoints after ART initiation, with a median of 7 samples. For every participant, serial HIV viral load, CD4+ T-cell count, ART history and demographic data were obtained. Genomic DNA was extracted from unsorted PBMC with a Qiagen kit on a QIAcube, with processing performed in batches of 12 samples. As regards this clone: Its antigen remains unidentified. No base quality information exists; no much larger clone differs at one position.

The immunoSEQ hsTCRB v3.0 assay was used at survey level resolution to sequence the TRB variable region. A depth of roughly 35,000-55,000 T-cell genomes per sample was targeted for TRB sequencing. Pooled TRB libraries were sequenced on an Illumina MiSeq with a v3 150-cycle kit. The original pipeline was this. Repertoire analysis was performed in R inside a reproducible Nextflow workflow that covered QC, data transformation and analysis. LymphoSeq2, an R package for AIRR-Seq data exploration, was used to implement custom analyses. After excluding a handful of samples that yielded fewer than 5000 total TRB sequences, 190 or so HIV repertoires remained for analysis. Of the approximately 190 retained HIV repertoires, about 60 were collected before and approximately 130 after ART initiation. Repertoires were downsampled to 5000 TRB nucleotide sequences, and summary statistics were averaged over 100 downsampling iterations. TRB sequences were retained for analysis only if CDR3 regions of at least seven amino acids were present. Diversity was assessed using a clonality score derived from Shannon entropy and using the Gini coefficient. In the repertoire networks, any two of the top 5000 CDR3 amino acid sequences were connected whenever the two sequences differed by an edit distance of one. Antigen specificity groups and MHC restriction were predicted for TRB CDR3 amino acid sequences with GLIPH2. Known CMV, EBV, HIV or tissue antigen associations were flagged by matching CDR3 amino acid sequences against VDJdb and McPAS-TCR. Pre-ART, post-ART and control groups were compared with Wilcoxon signed-rank tests and Holm-Bonferroni correction. TCRdb holds this immuneACCESS table with in-frame rearrangements only. Some clones are missing; in checked studies, unresolved V genes explain under half, and the rest has no known cause. V and J calls and clone size are given by that table; D and trimming were obtained from the DNA. For this sample there are fewer than 15,000 clones; 70% to 80% appear just once. Around 15% of the sample is held by the ten biggest clonotypes.

V lost 3 bases and J lost 6 bases, and the count of bases not matched to a germline gene is 8. For CDR1 and CDR2, the germline V gene (reference sequence) lists SGHNT and YYREEE. The CDR3 measures 15 amino acids from cysteine to phenylalanine. The only DNA kept is the CDR3, 45 bases in frame from the first base. Broad study findings and their caveats: Compared with controls, HIV repertoires had narrower CDR3 length ranges, and the network structure pointed to an antigen-experienced repertoire that shifted only slightly toward naive after ART. Because cell numbers in pre-ART samples were limited, unsorted PBMC were profiled instead of sorted CD4+ and CD8+ T cells. Inferences about post-ART repertoire changes are limited because no data were available on ART adherence, viral resistance or therapy changes. Starting ART was linked to a significant rise in TRB diversity, yet even with long-term ART the diversity remained significantly lower than in transplant donor controls. Owing to limited PBMC availability, only the TCR beta chain was sequenced, without alpha chain pairing. Expanded TRB clones identified before ART initiation dominated the repertoire across all time points, though the dominance fluctuated and decreased in many PLHIV after ART. The samples span the years 2004 to 2017, and the ART regimens used may be less effective than current regimens.

The TCR sequence derives from a woman younger than 35 with HIV. The chain couples TRBV5-4 to TRBJ1-4, and 7 junction bases match TRBD1. This specimen was unsorted PBMCs, taken 1.3 years after starting antiretroviral therapy. The DNA reads TGTGCCAGCAGCTGGGGGACAGAGAAGTATGAAAAACTGTTTTTT. This yields the protein CASSWGTEKYEKLFF.